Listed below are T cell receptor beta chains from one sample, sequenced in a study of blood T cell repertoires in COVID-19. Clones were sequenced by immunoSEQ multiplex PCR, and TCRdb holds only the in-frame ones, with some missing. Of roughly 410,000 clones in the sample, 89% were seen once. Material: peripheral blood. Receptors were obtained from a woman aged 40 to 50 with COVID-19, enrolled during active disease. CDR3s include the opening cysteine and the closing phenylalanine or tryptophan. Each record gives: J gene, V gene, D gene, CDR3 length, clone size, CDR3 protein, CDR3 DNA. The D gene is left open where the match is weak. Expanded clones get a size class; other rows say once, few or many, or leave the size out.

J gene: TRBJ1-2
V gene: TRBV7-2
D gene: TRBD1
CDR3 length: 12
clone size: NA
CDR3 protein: CASRPQGVGYTF
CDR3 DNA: TGTGCCAGCAGACCCCAGGGGGTTGGCTACACCTTC

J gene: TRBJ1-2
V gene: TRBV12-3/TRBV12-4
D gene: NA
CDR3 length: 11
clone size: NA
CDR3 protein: CASSQGSGYTF
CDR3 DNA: TGTGCCAGCAGTCAAGGGAGTGGCTACACCTTC

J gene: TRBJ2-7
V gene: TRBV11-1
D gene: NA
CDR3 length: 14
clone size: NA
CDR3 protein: CASSFSTATYEQYF
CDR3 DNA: TGTGCCAGCAGCTTTTCGACAGCTACCTACGAGCAGTACTTC

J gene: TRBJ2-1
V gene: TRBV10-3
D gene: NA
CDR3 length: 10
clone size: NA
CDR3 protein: CAIRTREQFF
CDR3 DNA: TGTGCCATCAGAACACGAGAGCAGTTCTTC

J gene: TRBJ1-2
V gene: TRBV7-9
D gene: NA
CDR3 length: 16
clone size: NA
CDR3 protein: CASSLEARTARGGYTF
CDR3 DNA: TGTGCCAGCAGCTTAGAAGCACGAACAGCCCGAGGGGGCTACACCTTC

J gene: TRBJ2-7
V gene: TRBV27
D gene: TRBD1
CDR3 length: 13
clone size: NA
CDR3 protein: CASRGQGYYEQYF
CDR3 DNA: TGTGCCAGCAGGGGACAGGGATACTACGAGCAGTACTTC

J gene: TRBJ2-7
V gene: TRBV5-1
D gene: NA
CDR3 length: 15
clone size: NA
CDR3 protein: CASSPIDSLSYEQYF
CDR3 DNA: TGCGCCAGCAGCCCGATAGACAGTCTCTCCTACGAGCAGTACTTC

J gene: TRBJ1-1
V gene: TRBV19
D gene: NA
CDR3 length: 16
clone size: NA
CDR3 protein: CASSIGLKGRGTEAFF
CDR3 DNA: TGTGCCAGTAGTATAGGTTTGAAGGGGAGGGGTACTGAAGCTTTCTTT

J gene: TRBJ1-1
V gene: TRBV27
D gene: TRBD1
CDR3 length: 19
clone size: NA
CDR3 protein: CASSFHVPGQGAMNTEAFF
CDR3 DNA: TGTGCCAGCAGTTTCCATGTCCCGGGACAGGGGGCCATGAACACTGAAGCTTTCTTT

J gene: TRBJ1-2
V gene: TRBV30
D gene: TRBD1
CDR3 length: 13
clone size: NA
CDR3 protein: CACPGQGTIGYTF
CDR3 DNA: TGTGCCTGCCCGGGACAGGGGACTATTGGCTACACCTTC

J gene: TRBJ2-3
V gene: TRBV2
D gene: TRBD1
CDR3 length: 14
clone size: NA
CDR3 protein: CASRRDRNTDTQYF
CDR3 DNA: TGTGCCAGCAGGAGGGACAGGAACACAGATACGCAGTATTTT

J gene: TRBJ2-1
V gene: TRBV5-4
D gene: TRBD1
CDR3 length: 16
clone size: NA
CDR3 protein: CASSPRDRGLGNEQFF
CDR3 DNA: TGTGCCAGCAGCCCGAGGGACAGGGGGCTCGGGAATGAGCAGTTCTTC

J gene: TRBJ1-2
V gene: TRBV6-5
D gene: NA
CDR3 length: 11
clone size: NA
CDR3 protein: CASSSRGGYTF
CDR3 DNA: TGTGCCAGCAGTTCCAGGGGTGGCTACACCTTC

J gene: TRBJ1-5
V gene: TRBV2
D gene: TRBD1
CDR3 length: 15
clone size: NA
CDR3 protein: CASTPRAAGGQPQHF
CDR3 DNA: TGTGCCAGCACCCCCCGGGCGGCAGGGGGCCAGCCCCAGCATTTT

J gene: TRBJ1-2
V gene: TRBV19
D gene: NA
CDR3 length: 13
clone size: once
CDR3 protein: CASCGGLNYGYTF
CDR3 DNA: TGTGCCAGTTGCGGCGGATTAAACTATGGCTACACCTTC

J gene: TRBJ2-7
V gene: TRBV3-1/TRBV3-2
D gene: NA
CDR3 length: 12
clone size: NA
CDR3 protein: CASSPGSYEQYF
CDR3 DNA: TGTGCCAGCAGCCCCGGGTCCTACGAGCAGTACTTC

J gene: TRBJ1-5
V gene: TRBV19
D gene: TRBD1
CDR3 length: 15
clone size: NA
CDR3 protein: CASSIRRGSNQPQHF
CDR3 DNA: TGTGCCAGTAGTATCCGCAGGGGGAGCAATCAGCCCCAGCATTTT

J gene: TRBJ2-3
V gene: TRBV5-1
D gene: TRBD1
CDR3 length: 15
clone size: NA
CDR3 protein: CASSPQTGITDTQYF
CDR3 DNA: TGCGCCAGCAGCCCCCAGACAGGGATTACAGATACGCAGTATTTT

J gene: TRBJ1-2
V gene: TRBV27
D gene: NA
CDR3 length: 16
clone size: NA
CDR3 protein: CASSLMGREATDGYTF
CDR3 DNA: TGTGCCAGCAGTTTAATGGGCAGGGAAGCCACAGATGGCTACACCTTC

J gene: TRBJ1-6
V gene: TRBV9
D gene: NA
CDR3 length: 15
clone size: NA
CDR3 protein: CASSVEIGGDSPLHF
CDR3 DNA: TGTGCCAGCAGCGTAGAGATAGGGGGGGATTCACCCCTCCACTTT

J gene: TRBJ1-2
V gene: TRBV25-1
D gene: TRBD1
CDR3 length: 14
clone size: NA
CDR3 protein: CASSVGTANYGYTF
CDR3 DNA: TGTGCCAGCAGTGTCGGGACAGCGAACTATGGCTACACCTTC

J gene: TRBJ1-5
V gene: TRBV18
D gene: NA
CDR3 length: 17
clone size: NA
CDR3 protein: CASSPPGTSQWNQPQHF
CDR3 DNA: TGTGCCAGCTCACCACCGGGGACAAGCCAGTGGAATCAGCCCCAGCATTTT

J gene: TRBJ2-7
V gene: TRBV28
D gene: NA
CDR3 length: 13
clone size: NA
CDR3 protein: CASSEGGVREQYF
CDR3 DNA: TGTGCCAGCAGCGAGGGGGGGGTGAGGGAGCAGTACTTC

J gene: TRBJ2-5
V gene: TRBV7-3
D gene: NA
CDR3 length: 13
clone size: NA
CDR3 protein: CASSFTSGETQYF
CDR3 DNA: TGTGCCAGCAGCTTCACTAGTGGAGAGACCCAGTACTTC

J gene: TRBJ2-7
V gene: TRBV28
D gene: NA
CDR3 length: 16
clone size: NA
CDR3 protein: CASSLGPRAEPYEQYF
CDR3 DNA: TGTGCCAGCAGTTTAGGTCCCCGAGCCGAGCCCTACGAGCAGTACTTC

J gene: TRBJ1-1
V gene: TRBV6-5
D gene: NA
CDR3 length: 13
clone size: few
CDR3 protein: CASNPRLNTEAFF
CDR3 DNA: TGTGCCAGCAACCCCAGGCTGAACACTGAAGCTTTCTTT

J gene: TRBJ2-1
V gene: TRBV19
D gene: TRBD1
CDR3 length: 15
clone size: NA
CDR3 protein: CASSSYRGRVNEQFF
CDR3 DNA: TGTGCCAGTTCCTCTTACAGGGGCAGGGTAAATGAGCAGTTCTTC

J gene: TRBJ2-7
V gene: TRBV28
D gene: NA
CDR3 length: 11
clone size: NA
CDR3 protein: CASSLDSFQYF
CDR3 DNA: TGTGCCAGCAGTCTGGACAGCTTTCAGTACTTC

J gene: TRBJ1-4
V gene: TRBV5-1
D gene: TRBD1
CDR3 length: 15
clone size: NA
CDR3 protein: CASSLEGQPSEKLFF
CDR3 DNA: TGCGCCAGCAGCTTGGAGGGACAGCCAAGCGAAAAACTGTTTTTT

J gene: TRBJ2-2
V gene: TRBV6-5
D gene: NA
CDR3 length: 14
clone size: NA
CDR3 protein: CASSYSRGTGELFF
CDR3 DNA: TGTGCCAGCAGTTACTCTAGAGGTACCGGGGAGCTGTTTTTT

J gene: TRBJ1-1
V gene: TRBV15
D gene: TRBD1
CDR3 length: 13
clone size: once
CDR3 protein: CATSRDRVSEAFF
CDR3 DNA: TGTGCCACCAGCAGGGACAGGGTGAGTGAAGCTTTCTTT

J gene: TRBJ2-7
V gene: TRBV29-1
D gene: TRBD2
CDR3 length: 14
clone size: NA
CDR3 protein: CSVRGLAGDYEQYF
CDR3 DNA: TGCAGCGTACGGGGACTAGCGGGAGACTACGAGCAGTACTTC

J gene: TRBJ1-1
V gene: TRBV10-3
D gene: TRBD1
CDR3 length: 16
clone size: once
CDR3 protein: CAISESAGGMNTEAFF
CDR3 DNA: TGTGCCATCAGTGAGTCTGCAGGGGGTATGAACACTGAAGCTTTCTTT

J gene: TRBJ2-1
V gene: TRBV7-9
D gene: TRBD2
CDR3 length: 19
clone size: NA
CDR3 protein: CASSSGLAGGFEGYNEQFF
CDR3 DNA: TGTGCCAGCAGCTCCGGACTAGCGGGGGGGTTCGAGGGGTACAATGAGCAGTTCTTC

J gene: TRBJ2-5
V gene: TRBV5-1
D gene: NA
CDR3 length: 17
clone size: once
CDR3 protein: CASSLGGRDRSRETQYF
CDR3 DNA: TGCGCCAGCAGCTTGGGAGGACGAGACAGGTCGAGAGAGACCCAGTACTTC

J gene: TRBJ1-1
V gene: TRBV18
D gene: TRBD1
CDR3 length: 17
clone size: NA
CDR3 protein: CASSPPMAGGKVTEAFF
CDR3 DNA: TGTGCCAGCTCACCACCGATGGCAGGGGGCAAGGTCACTGAAGCTTTCTTT

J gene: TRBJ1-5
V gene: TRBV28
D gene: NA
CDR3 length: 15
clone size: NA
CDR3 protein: CASSLTSTGPQPQHF
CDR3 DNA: TGTGCCAGCAGTTTAACGTCCACAGGTCCTCAGCCCCAGCATTTT

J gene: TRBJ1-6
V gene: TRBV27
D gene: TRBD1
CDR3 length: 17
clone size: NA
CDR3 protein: CASSQWGQSSYNSPLHF
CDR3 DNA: TGTGCCAGCAGCCAATGGGGACAGAGCTCCTATAATTCACCCCTCCACTTT

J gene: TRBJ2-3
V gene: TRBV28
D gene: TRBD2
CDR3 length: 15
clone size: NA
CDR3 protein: CASSFPSGSADTQYF
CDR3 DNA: TGTGCCAGCAGTTTTCCTAGCGGGAGTGCAGATACGCAGTATTTT

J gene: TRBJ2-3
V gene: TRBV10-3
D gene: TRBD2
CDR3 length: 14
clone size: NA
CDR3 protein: CAISISGNTDTQYF
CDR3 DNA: TGTGCCATTTCCATTAGCGGGAACACAGATACGCAGTATTTT

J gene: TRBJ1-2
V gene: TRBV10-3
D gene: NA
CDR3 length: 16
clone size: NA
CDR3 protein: CAISESPFEVHYGYTF
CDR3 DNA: TGTGCCATCAGTGAATCGCCTTTTGAGGTACACTATGGCTACACCTTC

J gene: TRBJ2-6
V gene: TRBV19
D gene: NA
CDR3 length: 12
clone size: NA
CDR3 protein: CATIAGANVLTF
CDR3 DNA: TGTGCCACCATCGCGGGGGCCAACGTCCTGACTTTC

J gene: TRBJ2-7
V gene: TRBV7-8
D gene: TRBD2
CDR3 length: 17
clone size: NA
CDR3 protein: CASTQGTSASGSYEQYF
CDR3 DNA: TGTGCCAGCACTCAAGGGACTAGCGCGTCCGGTTCCTACGAGCAGTACTTC

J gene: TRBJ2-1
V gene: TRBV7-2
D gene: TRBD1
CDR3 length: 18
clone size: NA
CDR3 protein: CASSLAPMGTEIYNEQFF
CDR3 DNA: TGTGCCAGCAGCTTAGCTCCAATGGGGACAGAGATCTACAATGAGCAGTTCTTC

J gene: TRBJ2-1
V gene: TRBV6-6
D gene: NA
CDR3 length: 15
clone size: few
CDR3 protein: CASSPQGSSYNEQFF
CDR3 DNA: TGTGCCAGCAGTCCACAGGGATCCTCCTACAATGAGCAGTTCTTC